These T cell receptor beta chains were read from a single sample in a study of cytomegalovirus exposure and HLA in healthy donors. The method was immunoSEQ multiplex PCR; TCRdb's version includes in-frame clones alone and lacks a portion of them. This table holds nearly 200,000 clones, around 75% found once. The sequenced sample was PBMCs. The source of these receptors is a male donor in good health and CMV-seropositive. Both conserved end residues are part of each CDR3. A D gene is named only where the DNA matches it firmly. Some rows mark clone size as missing; the rest say once, few, many or name a class of expanded clone.

d_gene	abundance	v_gene	j_gene	CDR3aa	CDR3nt
-	-	TRBV28	TRBJ2-2	CASSEQTGELFF	TGTGCCAGCAGCGAGCAAACCGGGGAGCTGTTTTTT
TRBD1	-	TRBV28	TRBJ2-7	CASTPPDRSYEQYF	TGTGCCAGCACCCCCCCGGACAGGTCCTACGAGCAGTACTTC
TRBD1	-	TRBV9	TRBJ1-1	CASSGRQGLNTEAFF	TGTGCCAGCAGCGGCAGACAGGGATTGAACACTGAAGCTTTCTTT
-	-	TRBV25-1	TRBJ1-2	CASSAGTPGGYTF	TGTGCCAGCAGTGCCGGGACACCGGGCGGCTACACCTTC
-	-	TRBV7-3	TRBJ1-1	CASRMGPNTEAFF	TGTGCCAGCAGGATGGGCCCGAACACTGAAGCTTTCTTT
-	-	TRBV9	TRBJ1-1	CASSTSLWGGEAFF	TGTGCCAGCAGCACATCTCTTTGGGGGGGGGAAGCTTTCTTT
-	-	TRBV7-9	TRBJ1-2	CASSLTGGRYGYTF	TGTGCCAGCAGCTTAACCGGGGGGAGATATGGCTACACCTTC
-	-	TRBV5-4	TRBJ1-2	CASSLPQGIILNYGYTF	TGTGCCAGCAGCTTGCCTCAGGGAATAATTCTCAACTATGGCTACACCTTC
TRBD1	-	TRBV30	TRBJ1-5	CAWEPGKTGLGNQPQHF	TGTGCCTGGGAACCCGGGAAGACAGGGTTGGGCAATCAGCCCCAGCATTTT
-	-	TRBV25-1	TRBJ1-2	CASSDRRYGYTF	TGTGCCAGCAGCGACAGACGCTATGGCTACACCTTC
TRBD1	-	TRBV19	TRBJ2-3	CASSTRRAGGLGDTQYF	TGTGCCAGTAGTACGCGGCGTGCAGGGGGCCTCGGAGATACGCAGTATTTT
-	few	TRBV5-6	TRBJ1-6	CASSSPTVPSSYNSPLHF	TGTGCCAGCAGCAGCCCGACGGTTCCTAGCTCCTATAATTCACCCCTCCACTTT
TRBD2	-	TRBV9	TRBJ2-1	CASSERGYNEQFF	TGTGCCAGCAGCGAGCGGGGTTACAATGAGCAGTTCTTC
-	-	TRBV5-1	TRBJ1-3	CASSLGRTDSGNTIYF	TGCGCCAGCAGCTTGGGGCGGACAGACTCTGGAAACACCATATATTTT
TRBD2	-	TRBV7-2	TRBJ2-7	CASSWREAGLTW	TGTGCCAGCAGCTGGCGGGAGGCGGGACTCACATGG
TRBD1	-	TRBV18	TRBJ1-5	CASSPFGTGGINQPQHF	TGTGCCAGCTCACCCTTCGGGACAGGGGGCATCAATCAGCCCCAGCATTTT
-	-	TRBV27	TRBJ1-2	CASSLQGSGYTF	TGTGCCAGCAGTCTACAGGGATCTGGCTACACCTTC
-	few	TRBV9	TRBJ1-1	CASSPGRGGTEAFF	TGTGCCAGCAGCCCAGGAAGGGGTGGTACTGAAGCTTTCTTT
TRBD1	-	TRBV5-1	TRBJ2-7	CASSYGQGREQYF	TGCGCCAGCAGTTACGGACAGGGGCGCGAGCAGTACTTC
TRBD1	-	TRBV2	TRBJ1-5	CASNRDRGGPQHF	TGTGCCAGCAACCGGGACAGGGGAGGTCCCCAGCATTTT
-	-	TRBV6-5	TRBJ2-5	CASRGGETQYF	TGTGCCAGCAGAGGGGGAGAGACCCAGTACTTC
-	-	TRBV30	TRBJ1-4	CAWSPLAGLSEKLFF	TGTGCCTGGAGTCCCCTGGCGGGTTTATCCGAAAAACTGTTTTTT